This entry features one TCR beta chain sequence. Its antigen is undetermined. There are 17 residues in the CDR3. Per the germline V gene, CDR1 is SGHRS and CDR2 is YFSETQ. With 0 bases clipped from V and 4 bases from J, the junction kept 8 bases outside the gene matches. This record belongs to a study of cytomegalovirus exposure and HLA in healthy donors. General study results and limits: Reportedly, fewer N-insertions than the approximately 610-donor mean appeared in an Asian-associated ancestry cluster in a later analysis. Presence/absence results assume similar sequencing depth per donor, which may not hold.

Primers: 60 Vbeta forward and 13 Jbeta reverse. TCRdb's table, derived via immunoSEQ multiplex PCR, lists solely in-frame clones and lacks some. Among some 110,000 clones, about 80% were seen once, and the ten largest hold approximately 4.5%. J is TRBJ2-2 and V is TRBV5-1; 8 bases are shared with TRBD2. The sequence derives from a man aged 25-45 years in good health and CMV-seropositive. Sequences were obtained from PBMCs. CDR3: CASSLDPGGPRTGELFF. For the CDR3, the DNA is TGCGCCAGCAGCTTGGACCCGGGGGGGCCACGCACCGGGGAGCTGTTTTTT.